This T cell receptor beta chain emerged from a study of T cell responses to AZD1222 COVID-19 vaccine. Notes on the study in general: In all cases, repertoires were sampled only after the peak T cell response.

The CDR3 loop spans 15 amino acids. Trimming took 5 bases from V and 7 from J, leaving 15 bases between them. Germline CDR1 reads SGHTA; CDR2 reads FQGNSA. Only a few counts were recorded for this clone. Its antigen remains unknown. TCRdb's copy holds only in-frame clones and misses some; the assay was immunoSEQ multiplex PCR. The data contain about 140,000 clones, roughly 80% of them seen just once; the ten biggest clones take up 4.1%. The receptor comes from an adult in good health. Sequencing used peripheral blood, obtained on day 0 of AZD1222 vaccination. The gene calls are TRBV7-2 and TRBJ1-6, with D possibly matching TRBD1 (6 bases). CDR3 amino acids: CASSTNRVRNSPLHF. CDR3 nucleotides: TGTGCCAGCAGCACCAACAGGGTGCGAAATTCACCCCTCCACTTT.